At least ten counts were recorded for the clone carrying this T cell receptor (beta chain). Antigen unknown. The sample comes from a study of T-cell reconstitution after alpha-beta-depleted transplantation in children. Study findings and constraints: A year had passed since transplant, and T-cell counts and diversity by then came mostly from newly produced T cells. It was surviving recipient T cells and thymic progenitors that gave some patients high TCRbeta diversity at day 60.

During its preparation, the TCRbeta library received unique molecular identifiers. MiXCR, run by TCRdb on the PCR reads, gives a single entry per CDR3 protein. The table records roughly 16,000 distinct CDR3 sequences, 9.5% to 15% of them present only once. J was trimmed by 6 bases and V by 6 bases; bases with no gene match: 1. The CDR3 is 12 amino acids. The chain links TRBV12-3 or TRBV12-4 to TRBJ2-1; 8 bases align to TRBD1. The sequence was obtained from a boy in the first two years of life who had a stem cell transplant for Wiskott-Aldrich syndrome, so the T cells may come from the graft donor. Here the sequenced sample was PBMCs, mostly from graft donor cells, taken 180 days after TCRalphabeta/CD19-depleted stem cell transplant. CDR3 sequence (DNA): TGTGCCAGCAGGGGACAGGTCAATGAGCAGTTCTTC. Encoded protein: CASRGQVNEQFF.